These 27 T cell receptor beta chains came from one sample sequenced in a study of T cell repertoires in cytomegalovirus infection. TCRdb re-analysed the reads in MiXCR, keeping a single row per CDR3 protein. The table lists about 740,000 distinct CDR3 sequences, 35% to 45% of them singletons, with 2.8% in the top ten. The specimen was PBMCs. Receptors originate from a human donor in good health (CMV status not recorded). Some clones in this sample may be carry-over from other donors' samples.

This clonotype was found a few times. The chain has TRBV7-6 and TRBJ2-1, with TRBD2 matching over 16 bases. J lost 1 base, V lost 4 bases, and 10 bases had no gene match. The CDR3 covers 20 residues. Germline V gene data show CDR1 as SGHVS and CDR2 as FNYEAQ. The DNA of the CDR3 is TGTGCCAGCAGCTCCCTCCGGGGACTAGCGGGAGGGGTATCCTACAATGAGCAGTTCTTC. Protein product: CASSSLRGLAGGVSYNEQFF.

The rearrangement links TRBV20-1 to TRBJ2-3; 11 bases align to TRBD2. This CDR3 has 15 residues. Germline loops: CDR1 DFQATT, CDR2 SNEGSKA (reference sequence). The ends lost 5 bases at V and 4 bases at J; junction bases unmatched: 8. The CDR3 spells CSAENSGRASDTQYF. CDR3 in DNA: TGCAGTGCTGAAAATAGCGGGAGGGCATCAGATACGCAGTATTTT.

The genes are TRBV10-3 and TRBJ1-6; tentative D call: TRBD1 (5 bases). The CDR3 contains 13 residues. Trimming cost V 4 bases and J 9 bases, with 10 bases left between them. Germline CDR1 is ENHRY and CDR2 is SYGVKD. For the CDR3, the DNA is TGTGCCATCAGTGGATCAGGGACTTCACCCCTCCACTTT. Its translation is CAISGSGTSPLHF.

The chain combines TRBV12-3 or TRBV12-4 with TRBJ1-5; D not resolved. The V end was cut by 5 bases, the J end by 1 base, with 6 bases between. This CDR3 region has 13 residues. The DNA of the CDR3 is TGTGCCAGCAGTAGCGTGAGCAATCAGCCCCAGCATTTT. The encoded protein is CASSSVSNQPQHF.

This clonotype was counted only a few times. This rearrangement joins TRBV7-6 to TRBJ2-1, with TRBD2 matching over 9 bases. This CDR3 is 17 amino acids long. Trimming cost V 3 bases and J 6 bases; bases outside gene matches: 12. CDR1 and CDR2 from the germline V gene are SGHVS and FNYEAQ. The CDR3 bases are TGTGCCAGCAGCTTCCCCTCTGCGGGAGGGCGGGGCAATGAGCAGTTCTTC. Translating it yields CASSFPSAGGRGNEQFF.

This chain links TRBV29-1 with TRBJ1-1; unclear D gene. The CDR3 runs 11 residues. The germline gives CDR1 SQVTM, CDR2 ANQGSEA. The CDR3 is CIAVISTEAFF. As DNA, the CDR3 is TGCATCGCAGTTATTAGCACTGAAGCTTTCTTT.

Only a few counts were recorded for this clonotype. The rearrangement links TRBV28 to TRBJ2-1; 9 bases are a match to TRBD2. V gave up 8 bases and J gave up 7 bases; unmatched junction bases: 9. CDR1 and CDR2 (germline): MDHEN, SYDVKM. This CDR3 region has 14 residues. CDR3 residues: CASREGSGSNEQFF. DNA of the CDR3: TGTGCCAGCCGGGAGGGTAGCGGGAGTAATGAGCAGTTCTTC.

CDR3 sequence: CASSATDNTEAFF. The CDR3 bases are TGTGCCAGCAGCGCGACAGATAACACTGAAGCTTTCTTT. This chain links TRBV7-6 with TRBJ1-1, with D possibly being TRBD1 (5 bases). This CDR3 region has 13 residues. Deletions cut 5 bases from V and 2 bases from J, with 9 bases between. Germline CDR1 and CDR2: SGHVS and FNYEAQ.

As regards this clonotype: A much larger clone differs by one base, so this may be a read error. This chain uses TRBV7-6 with TRBJ1-5, with D unresolved. V lost 2 bases to trimming and J lost 5 bases, with 7 bases between them. Germline V CDR1 and CDR2: SGHVS, FNYEAQ. The CDR3 has 13 residues. CDR3 protein: CASSLSVDQPQHF. The CDR3 DNA follows: TGTGCCAGCAGCTTATCGGTGGATCAGCCCCAGCATTTT.

This clonotype was observed many times. Here the CDR3 DNA reads TGTGCCAGCAGACGGGACAGCAGTATGAACACTGAAGCTTTCTTT. It specifies CASRRDSSMNTEAFF. The J gene is TRBJ1-1, the V gene TRBV7-2, with 7 bases lining up with TRBD1. Trimming took 6 bases from V and 0 from J; bases not matched to a gene: 7. Germline lookup yields CDR1 SGHTA and CDR2 FQGNSA. The CDR3 extends over 15 amino acids.

This clonotype was detected a few times. The V call is TRBV6-5, the J call TRBJ1-1; possibly TRBD1 for D (5 bases). V dropped 6 bases and J dropped 0 bases, with 8 bases sitting between them. The CDR3 runs to 13 residues. Germline V gene sequence: CDR1 MNHEY, CDR2 SVGAGI. The CDR3 sequence: CASRPGLNTEAFF. Written as DNA, the CDR3 is TGTGCCAGCAGGCCGGGACTGAACACTGAAGCTTTCTTT.

In its sample, this clonotype was seen a few times. The rearrangement uses TRBV19 and TRBJ1-6; D uncertain. V was cut by 6 bases and J by 9 bases, with 18 bases left in between. Germline V gene sequence: CDR1 LNHDA, CDR2 SQIVND (reference sequence). The CDR3 spans 15 residues. The CDR3 coding sequence is TGTGCCAGTAGCCCTACTCCCCGAGAGGTTTCACCCCTCCACTTT. Its protein product is CASSPTPREVSPLHF.

This clonotype has a handful of counts. This chain links TRBV7-9 with TRBJ1-3; unclear D gene. Trimming removed 1 base from V and 0 bases from J, with 13 bases in between. The CDR3 has 17 residues. The germline gives CDR1 SEHNR, CDR2 FQNEAQ (reference sequence). In nucleotides, the CDR3 is TGTGCCAGCAGCTTAGGGCTCGAGGGTACCTCTGGAAACACCATATATTTT. It codes for CASSLGLEGTSGNTIYF.

The chain recombines TRBV7-9 with TRBJ1-1, with D hard to call. V lost 0 bases and J lost 4, with 9 bases in between. The CDR3 totals 14 residues. Germline V gives CDR1 SEHNR, CDR2 FQNEAQ (reference sequence). The CDR3 sequence: CASSLATTITEAFF. CDR3 DNA sequence: TGTGCCAGCAGCTTAGCGACGACAATCACTGAAGCTTTCTTT.

This clonotype was seen only a few times. CDR3 sequence: CASLRENTEAFF. The DNA of the CDR3 is TGTGCCAGTTTGAGGGAGAACACTGAAGCTTTCTTT. V usage is TRBV2 and J usage is TRBJ1-1; D unresolved. Germline CDR1 SNHLY, CDR2 FYNNEI. The V end was cut by 9 bases, the J end by 1 base, with 9 bases between. This CDR3 has 12 amino acids.

As concerns this clonotype: The junction departs from germline at one end; a sequencing error may be responsible. This chain joins TRBV2 and TRBJ2-1, with D perhaps TRBD2 (6 bases). Germline CDR1 and CDR2: SNHLY and FYNNEI. The CDR3 loop spans 15 amino acids. DNA of the CDR3: TGTTCCAGCACTCAGCTGGGACTGGCAGACAATGAGCAGTTCTTC. Its protein is CSSTQLGLADNEQFF.

This clonotype was recorded only once. The chain links TRBV28 to TRBJ1-1; no clear D. Germline V gives CDR1 MDHEN, CDR2 SYDVKM. This CDR3 comprises 14 residues. Trimming removed 6 bases at V and 2 bases at J, with 13 bases between. This chain's CDR3 is CASRETHINTEAFF. The DNA of the CDR3 is TGTGCCAGCAGAGAGACGCATATCAACACTGAAGCTTTCTTT.

The V and J genes are TRBV20-1 and TRBJ2-3, with a weak D call TRBD2 (5 bases). Germline CDR1 reads DFQATT; CDR2 reads SNEGSKA (reference sequence). Trimming pared 6 bases from V and 6 bases from J, leaving 13 bases between. The CDR3 contains 12 residues. The CDR3 sequence is CSAETTGDTQYF. The DNA of the CDR3 is TGCAGTGCCGAGACCACGGGGGATACGCAGTATTTT.

With regard to this clonotype: The junction departs from the called germline gene at one end, perhaps through a read error. The chain has TRBV4-1 and TRBJ1-5; D is unresolved. This CDR3 contains 16 residues. The V gene's germline CDR1 is MGHRA and CDR2 YSYEKL. In DNA form, the CDR3 reads TGTGCAAGCAGCCAAGAGGTCCTTGCCGTAAATCAACCCCAGCATTTT. Its translation is CASSQEVLAVNQPQHF.

There are many counts of this clonotype. The V and J genes are TRBV7-2 and TRBJ2-7, with D hard to call. The CDR3 is 14 amino acids. Germline CDR1 and CDR2: SGHTA and FQGNSA. The V end lost 0 bases, the J end lost 6 bases, and 12 bases lay between the germline ends. CDR3 region: CASSLAPKDGEQYF. As DNA, the CDR3 is TGTGCCAGCAGCTTAGCCCCTAAGGATGGCGAGCAGTACTTC.

This clonotype came up a few times. The chain uses TRBV7-9 and TRBJ1-1; maybe TRBD1 (5 bases). CDR3 length equals 16 residues. V shed 5 bases and J shed 7 bases, with 23 bases lying between them. Germline CDR1 reads SEHNR; CDR2 reads FQNEAQ (reference sequence). The CDR3 region is CASSITTPGTGGEAFF. Written as DNA, the CDR3 is TGTGCCAGCAGCATAACAACTCCGGGGACCGGGGGTGAAGCTTTCTTT. The full variable domain, with the rest looked up from reference TRBV7-9 and TRBJ1-1, is DTGVSQNPRHKITKRGQNVTFRCDPISEHNRLYWYRQTLGQGPEFLTYFQNEAQLEKSRLLSDRFSAERPKGSFSTLEIQRTEQGDSAMYLCASSITTPGTGGEAFFGQGTRLTVV.

This clonotype has only a few counts. This chain connects TRBV12-3 or TRBV12-4 to TRBJ2-5, with 10 bases aligning to TRBD2. V was pared by 8 bases and J by 4 bases, with 16 bases of the junction left unmatched. This CDR3 comprises 17 residues. CDR3 residues: CASSSDISGRRAETQYF. The CDR3 bases are TGTGCCAGCTCTTCCGATATTAGCGGGAGGAGAGCAGAGACCCAGTACTTC.

The chain recombines TRBV7-2 with TRBJ1-2; D is unresolved. Germline V CDR1 and CDR2: SGHTA, FQGNSA. This CDR3 is built from 15 residues. Trimming stripped 1 base from V and 0 bases from J, with 9 bases between. The CDR3 nucleotides are TGTGCCAGCAGCTTAGAGGCCACACCTAACTATGGCTACACCTTC. This codes for CASSLEATPNYGYTF.

This chain uses TRBV7-4 with TRBJ1-1; TRBD1 might be the D (5 bases). Germline V gene data show CDR1 as SGHVT and CDR2 as SQSDAQ. The CDR3 loop spans 16 amino acids. The V and J ends lost 5 bases and 6 bases respectively, with 22 bases between them. The chain's CDR3 is CASSPLGTLIRPEAFF. The CDR3 DNA follows: TGTGCCAGCAGCCCCCTGGGGACCTTAATACGCCCTGAAGCTTTCTTT.

The rearrangement uses TRBV7-6 and TRBJ1-1, with D possibly being TRBD1 (6 bases). Deletions cut 4 bases from V and 4 bases from J, with 16 bases between. The germline CDR1 and CDR2 sequences are SGHVS and FNYEAQ. The CDR3 has 15 residues. The CDR3 loop reads CASSSFIRGGTEAFF. CDR3 nucleotide sequence: TGTGCCAGCAGCTCTTTTATCAGGGGTGGCACTGAAGCTTTCTTT.

The chain joins TRBV19 to TRBJ1-2, with 9 bases matching TRBD1. The CDR3 has 12 residues. The ends lost 8 bases at V and 7 bases at J; junction bases unmatched: 5. Germline V gene data show CDR1 as LNHDA and CDR2 as SQIVND (reference sequence). The CDR3 nucleotides read TGTGCCAGTCAACAGGGGGCTTCTGGCTACACCTTC. This codes for CASQQGASGYTF.

Concerning this clonotype itself: Germline and junction disagree at one end, which may indicate a read error. The V and J genes are TRBV7-9 and TRBJ1-3; D unresolved. Per germline, CDR1 SEHNR and CDR2 FQNEAQ (reference sequence). The CDR3 runs to 14 residues. CDR3 sequence (DNA): TGTGCCAGCAGTTCATACAGTCCTGGAAACAGCATATATTTT. Encoded protein: CASSSYSPGNSIYF.